This section outlines one TCR beta chain sequence together with its context. Antigen unknown. TCRdb's copy holds only in-frame clones and misses some; the assay was immunoSEQ multiplex PCR. Of over 80,000 clones in the sample, around four fifths are singletons; the top ten hold 0.82%. This entry belongs to a study of radiotherapy plus CTLA-4 blockade in lung cancer. Points from the study as a whole: Some TCR clones had been derived from tumors. These clones expanded in peripheral blood after radiotherapy plus ipilimumab. Reportedly, early blood T cell clone dynamics best predicted response, with interferon-beta.

Germline loops: CDR1 MDHEN, CDR2 SYDVKM. This CDR3 region has 14 residues. The V end was cut by 2 bases, the J end by 4 bases, with 11 bases between. Focal radiation was given together with CTLA-4 blockade (ipilimumab) to patients with chemo-refractory metastatic non-small-cell lung cancer. This clonotype was obtained from a human donor with non-small cell lung cancer who had stable disease on radiotherapy plus ipilimumab. The genes are TRBV28 and TRBJ1-1; D not certain. The sequences come from peripheral blood, collected from a patient treated with radiotherapy plus ipilimumab. The CDR3 coding sequence is TGTGCCAGCAGTTTAGTGGGCGCCGGCACTGAAGCTTTCTTT. Translating it yields CASSLVGAGTEAFF.